One sample yielded the 13 T cell receptor beta chains listed below, sequenced in a study of shared clonotypes between healthy human individuals. The repertoire was sequenced with immunoSEQ multiplex PCR; TCRdb's copy has only in-frame clones and lacks some. The data hold about 79,000 clones, with roughly three fifths observed a single time. Sequencing input: memory CD8+ T cells sorted from blood. As for subset: CD45RO+ cells pooled with CCR7-negative TemRA cells. These receptors came from a man aged 30 to 39 in good health.

The chain has TRBV20-1 and TRBJ2-1; D ambiguous. Germline V gene data show CDR1 as DFQATT and CDR2 as SNEGSKA (reference sequence). Trimming stripped 0 bases from V and 7 bases from J, with 4 bases between. CDR3 length equals 11 residues. This CDR3 is CSARDGNEQFF. CDR3 nucleotide sequence: TGCAGTGCTAGAGATGGGAATGAGCAGTTCTTC.

The chain uses TRBV10-3 and TRBJ1-5, with TRBD1 matching 7 bases. The CDR3 length is 15 residues. With 3 bases clipped from V and 4 bases from J, the junction kept 6 bases outside the gene matches. Germline V gene sequence: CDR1 ENHRY, CDR2 SYGVKD. CDR3 region: CAISEGQDKNQPQHF. CDR3 bases: TGTGCCATCAGTGAAGGACAGGATAAGAATCAGCCCCAGCATTTT.

The gene calls are TRBV30 and TRBJ2-1, with D unresolved. CDR1 is GTSNPN, CDR2 SVGIG, per germline (reference sequence). This CDR3 has 14 amino acids. V lost 3 bases, J lost 3 bases, and 12 bases lay in between. CDR3 amino acids: CAWSVDLSYNEQFF. As DNA, the CDR3 is TGTGCCTGGAGCGTGGATCTTAGCTACAATGAGCAGTTCTTC.

This clone was detected many times. The V gene is TRBV28, the J gene TRBJ2-3; TRBD2 matches 13 bases. Germline V gives CDR1 MDHEN, CDR2 SYDVKM. This CDR3 has 15 amino acids. Trimming took 6 bases from V and 5 from J; bases not matched to a gene: 5. Written as DNA, the CDR3 is TGTGCCAGCAGGAGGACTAGCGGGAGATTAGATACGCAGTATTTT. This translates into CASRRTSGRLDTQYF.

CDR3 residues: CASSYSTSGTSYEQYF. The CDR3 DNA reads as TGTGCCAGCAGTTACTCTACTAGCGGGACCTCCTACGAGCAGTACTTC. The gene calls are TRBV6-5 and TRBJ2-7; 10 bases match TRBD2. The CDR3 is 16 residues long. The germline CDR1 and CDR2 sequences are MNHEY and SVGAGI. Losses at the gene ends were 0 bases for V and 0 bases for J; bases not matched to a gene: 2.

The chain uses TRBV15 and TRBJ1-1; 8 bases align to TRBD1. The CDR3 has 16 residues. Germline V gives CDR1 LNHNV, CDR2 YYDKDF (reference sequence). J was trimmed by 1 base and V by 5 bases; bases with no gene match: 9. This chain's CDR3 is CATSGPGGTGNTEAFF. CDR3 nucleotides: TGTGCCACCAGCGGTCCGGGGGGGACAGGGAACACTGAAGCTTTCTTT. The full variable domain, completed using reference TRBV15 and TRBJ1-1, is DAMVIQNPRYQVTQFGKPVTLSCSQTLNHNVMYWYQQKSSQAPKLLFHYYDKDFNNEADTPDNFQSRRPNTSFCFLDIRSPGLGDTAMYLCATSGPGGTGNTEAFFGQGTRLTVV.

The chain employs TRBV29-1 and TRBJ2-1; 12 nucleotides match TRBD2. Germline loops: CDR1 SQVTM, CDR2 ANQGSEA. V was pared by 6 bases and J by 1 base, with 7 bases of the junction left unmatched. This CDR3 comprises 16 residues. CDR3: CSVVGLAGGSYNEQFF. The CDR3 DNA is TGCAGCGTCGTGGGGCTAGCGGGAGGGTCCTACAATGAGCAGTTCTTC.

Comment on this clone: A much larger clone is a single base away; this may be a read error. The DNA of the CDR3 is TGCGCCAGCAGCTTTACCACAGAGGGCACGGACACTGAAGCTTTCTTT. It specifies CASSFTTEGTDTEAFF. This chain joins TRBV5-1 and TRBJ1-1; D is unresolved. Trimming took off 2 bases at V and 3 bases at J, with 17 bases between the two ends. The CDR3 is made up of 16 amino acids. Per the germline V gene, CDR1 is SGHRS and CDR2 is YFSETQ.

This sequence joins TRBV25-1 and TRBJ2-3; possibly TRBD2 for D (5 bases). Germline V CDR1 and CDR2: MGHDK, SYGVNS. The CDR3 has 18 residues. The germline V and J ends were trimmed by 1 base and 1 base, with 18 bases remaining between them. The chain's CDR3 is CASSESQHRGKGTDTQYF. Here the CDR3 DNA reads TGTGCCAGCAGTGAATCTCAACATCGAGGGAAGGGCACAGATACGCAGTATTTT.

This clone occurred a few times. This chain joins TRBV6-4 and TRBJ2-1; D is unresolved. V lost 3 bases and J lost 4, with 7 bases in between. Germline CDR1 and CDR2: MRHNA and SNTAGT. The CDR3 is 13 residues long. As DNA, the CDR3 is TGTGCCAGCAGTGATCGCTCTTACAATGAGCAGTTCTTC. Amino acid sequence: CASSDRSYNEQFF.

Note on this clone: A junction boundary mismatches the germline segment, possibly from a read error. The chain uses TRBV28 and TRBJ2-7; D call uncertain. The CDR3 runs to 14 residues. Looked up from germline, CDR1 is MDHEN and CDR2 is SYDVKM. Here the CDR3 DNA reads TGTGCCAGCAGCTTATTAACGGGTGCAGACGAGCAGTACTTC. Protein sequence: CASSLLTGADEQYF.

The rearrangement joins TRBV10-2 to TRBJ2-1; 12 bases map to TRBD2. The CDR3 runs 15 residues. Germline values: CDR1 WSHSY, CDR2 SAAADI. Unmatched junction bases numbered 6, after V lost 3 bases and J lost 9 bases. The CDR3 protein is CASSDLASGRVEQFF. CDR3 bases: TGCGCCAGCAGTGACCTGGCTAGCGGGAGGGTTGAGCAGTTCTTC.

The V gene is TRBV7-2, the J gene TRBJ2-3, with TRBD2 identical over 7 bases. From germline, CDR1 is SGHTA and CDR2 FQGNSA. The J segment lost 5 bases and the V segment lost 3 bases, leaving 11 bases of the junction unmatched. The CDR3 is 16 residues long. The CDR3, as DNA: TGTGCCAGCAGCTTCGGGCGGGAGTACTACAAAGATACGCAGTATTTT. This encodes CASSFGREYYKDTQYF. Full variable domain (remainder filled in from reference TRBV7-2 and TRBJ2-3): GAGVSQSPSNKVTEKGKDVELRCDPISGHTALYWYRQSLGQGLEFLIYFQGNSAPDKSGLPSDRFSAERTGGSVSTLTIQRTQQEDSAVYLCASSFGREYYKDTQYFGPGTRLTVL.